These T cell receptor beta chains were read from a single sample in a study of cytomegalovirus exposure and HLA in healthy donors. Only in-frame clones appear in the TCRdb table, and some are missing; sequencing was by immunoSEQ multiplex PCR. The sample yields nearly 110,000 clones, around 82% seen once. Sequenced material: PBMCs. These receptor sequences come from a man aged 45 to 65 in good health and CMV-seronegative. Each CDR3 is given with its conserved first and last residue. Each record gives: D gene, V gene, J gene, clone size, CDR3 protein, CDR3 DNA. The D gene is left open where the match is weak. Size is omitted from some rows. Given values are once, few, many or a class for expanded clones.

D gene: -; V gene: TRBV11-2; J gene: TRBJ1-2; clone size: -; CDR3 protein: CASSLSRNYGYTF; CDR3 DNA: TGTGCCAGCAGCTTATCCAGGAACTATGGCTACACCTTC
D gene: -; V gene: TRBV7-9; J gene: TRBJ1-2; clone size: -; CDR3 protein: CASSLTGRGGYTF; CDR3 DNA: TGTGCCAGCAGCTTAACAGGGCGAGGCGGCTACACCTTC
D gene: -; V gene: TRBV19; J gene: TRBJ1-4; clone size: -; CDR3 protein: CASSIRGNEKLFF; CDR3 DNA: TGTGCCAGTAGTATTCGGGGGAATGAAAAACTGTTTTTT
D gene: -; V gene: TRBV18; J gene: TRBJ2-5; clone size: -; CDR3 protein: CASSPRTGAHQETQYF; CDR3 DNA: TGTGCCAGCTCACCGAGAACTGGGGCCCACCAAGAGACCCAGTACTTC
D gene: -; V gene: TRBV7-2; J gene: TRBJ2-3; clone size: -; CDR3 protein: CASSLTEDTQYF; CDR3 DNA: TGTGCCAGCAGCCTAACAGAGGATACGCAGTATTTT
D gene: -; V gene: TRBV6-1; J gene: TRBJ1-1; clone size: once; CDR3 protein: CASNPLRGEAFF; CDR3 DNA: TGTGCCAGCAATCCTCTCAGGGGTGAAGCTTTCTTT
D gene: -; V gene: TRBV2; J gene: TRBJ1-6; clone size: -; CDR3 protein: CASSEAQRRSPLHF; CDR3 DNA: TGTGCCAGCAGTGAAGCGCAGAGGAGGTCACCCCTCCACTTT
D gene: -; V gene: TRBV4-1; J gene: TRBJ1-5; clone size: -; CDR3 protein: CASSGAKSIPENQPQHF; CDR3 DNA: TGCGCCAGCAGCGGAGCCAAGTCTATCCCAGAGAATCAGCCCCAGCATTTT
D gene: -; V gene: TRBV6-5; J gene: TRBJ1-3; clone size: -; CDR3 protein: CASSYGAGKGNTIYF; CDR3 DNA: TGTGCCAGCAGTTACGGGGCGGGGAAGGGAAACACCATATATTTT
D gene: -; V gene: TRBV5-1; J gene: TRBJ2-2; clone size: -; CDR3 protein: CASSLDYRANTGELFF; CDR3 DNA: TGCGCCAGCAGCTTGGATTACAGGGCGAACACCGGGGAGCTGTTTTTT
D gene: TRBD1; V gene: TRBV28; J gene: TRBJ1-5; clone size: -; CDR3 protein: CAARTGGNNQPQHF; CDR3 DNA: TGTGCAGCAAGGACAGGGGGAAATAATCAGCCCCAGCATTTT
D gene: -; V gene: TRBV5-1; J gene: TRBJ1-3; clone size: -; CDR3 protein: CASSLGWGQGNTIYF; CDR3 DNA: TGCGCCAGCAGCTTGGGATGGGGGCAAGGAAACACCATATATTTT
D gene: -; V gene: TRBV5-5; J gene: TRBJ1-4; clone size: -; CDR3 protein: CASSLRSPAGGSTNEKLFF; CDR3 DNA: TGTGCCAGCAGCTTACGTTCCCCCGCTGGAGGGTCAACTAATGAAAAACTGTTTTTT
D gene: TRBD1; V gene: TRBV10-3; J gene: TRBJ1-2; clone size: once; CDR3 protein: CAIPGQGNYGYTF; CDR3 DNA: TGTGCCATTCCTGGACAGGGGAACTATGGCTACACCTTC
D gene: TRBD2; V gene: TRBV5-1; J gene: TRBJ2-5; clone size: few; CDR3 protein: CASSASPGGAQYF; CDR3 DNA: TGCGCCAGCAGCGCCTCACCCGGGGGGGCCCAGTACTTC
D gene: TRBD1; V gene: TRBV7-7; J gene: TRBJ2-5; clone size: -; CDR3 protein: CASSTTGFQETQYF; CDR3 DNA: TGTGCCAGCAGCACGACAGGGTTCCAAGAGACCCAGTACTTC
D gene: -; V gene: TRBV13; J gene: TRBJ2-7; clone size: -; CDR3 protein: CASSLAGDHEQYF; CDR3 DNA: TGTGCCAGCAGCTTGGCAGGGGACCACGAGCAGTACTTC
D gene: -; V gene: TRBV9; J gene: TRBJ1-2; clone size: -; CDR3 protein: CASSVKGGGYTF; CDR3 DNA: TGTGCCAGCAGCGTAAAAGGGGGTGGCTACACCTTC
D gene: -; V gene: TRBV10-3; J gene: TRBJ1-2; clone size: once; CDR3 protein: CAITMEGPRSGYTF; CDR3 DNA: TGTGCCATCACGATGGAGGGACCCCGGTCTGGCTACACCTTC
D gene: -; V gene: TRBV11-3; J gene: TRBJ2-4; clone size: -; CDR3 protein: CASSLGARENIQYF; CDR3 DNA: TGTGCCAGCAGCTTAGGGGCCAGGGAAAACATTCAGTACTTC
D gene: -; V gene: TRBV4-2; J gene: TRBJ1-4; clone size: few; CDR3 protein: CASSPTPGQSVFF; CDR3 DNA: TGTGCCAGCAGCCCGACCCCGGGACAAAGCGTGTTTTTT
D gene: TRBD1; V gene: TRBV30; J gene: TRBJ1-3; clone size: -; CDR3 protein: CALQQGAAGNTIYF; CDR3 DNA: TGTGCCTTACAACAGGGGGCTGCTGGAAACACCATATATTTT
D gene: TRBD1; V gene: TRBV6-5; J gene: TRBJ1-5; clone size: few; CDR3 protein: CASKVDREHQPQHF; CDR3 DNA: TGTGCCAGCAAGGTCGACAGGGAACATCAGCCCCAGCATTTT
D gene: TRBD1; V gene: TRBV29-1; J gene: TRBJ1-6; clone size: -; CDR3 protein: CSVRTGYNSPLHF; CDR3 DNA: TGCAGCGTTAGGACAGGGTATAATTCACCCCTCCACTTT
D gene: TRBD1; V gene: TRBV4-3; J gene: TRBJ2-4; clone size: -; CDR3 protein: CASSRSYGQGSGNIQYF; CDR3 DNA: TGCGCCAGCAGCCGCAGTTATGGACAGGGGTCGGGAAACATTCAGTACTTC
D gene: TRBD1; V gene: TRBV6-1; J gene: TRBJ2-5; clone size: -; CDR3 protein: CASSQGQGVFRETQYF; CDR3 DNA: TGTGCCAGCAGTCAAGGACAGGGGGTATTTAGAGAGACCCAGTACTTC
D gene: TRBD1; V gene: TRBV19; J gene: TRBJ1-5; clone size: once; CDR3 protein: CASSTPKSRGSISNQPQHF; CDR3 DNA: TGTGCCAGTAGTACTCCAAAATCCAGGGGGTCCATTAGCAATCAGCCCCAGCATTTT
D gene: -; V gene: TRBV7-9; J gene: TRBJ1-2; clone size: -; CDR3 protein: CASSRTLSIDGYTF; CDR3 DNA: TGTGCCAGCAGTCGGACACTTTCTATTGATGGCTACACCTTC